This TCR beta chain was obtained from a study of graft-versus-host responses after intestinal transplantation. Across the whole study: Anti-thymocyte globulin induction, then tacrolimus and steroids for around three years, went to all recipients.

A remark on this clone: What it binds is not known.

General observations from the study: Recipient bone marrow held GvH clones, some seen earlier in ileum or blood.

Germline V lookup: CDR1 LNHDA, CDR2 SQIVND (reference sequence). The CDR3 has 15 amino acids. V dropped 5 bases and J dropped 11 bases, with 22 bases sitting between them. Lymphocytes from graft epithelium and lamina propria were isolated. Sequenced by immunoSEQ multiplex PCR; TCRdb stores in-frame clones only, minus some. The data show more than 50,000 clones, roughly nine tenths seen once. The genes are TRBV19 and TRBJ1-5; D is possibly TRBD1 (5 bases). This specimen was ileum tissue, taken approximately 370 days after transplant. The source is a human patient who received an intestinal transplant, so some T cells may come from the graft donor. The CDR3, as DNA: TGTGCCAGTAGTCTCCGGGACGGTTTCGTAGTGACCCAGCATTTT. It specifies CASSLRDGFVVTQHF.